The 23 T cell receptor beta chains in this list originate from one sample, sequenced in a study of PD-L1 blockade in urothelial cancer. Sequencing used immunoSEQ multiplex PCR; TCRdb keeps in-frame clones, though not all of them. In the table there are 20,000 to 25,000 clones, 84% of which are singletons. The specimen was PBMCs, collected around atezolizumab (anti-PD-L1) treatment. The receptors originated from a man aged 70-80 years with urothelial cancer.

This chain uses TRBV5-5 with TRBJ2-1, with TRBD1 matching 10 bases. V trimming: 3 bases; J trimming: 6 bases; junction bases outside the gene matches: 6. The CDR3 is 15 amino acids. The germline V gene has CDR1 SGHKS and CDR2 YYEKEE (reference sequence). As DNA, the CDR3 is TGTGCCAGCAGCTCCGGACAGGGGGTCGGCAATGAGCAGTTCTTC. It encodes CASSSGQGVGNEQFF.

This chain links TRBV11-3 with TRBJ2-5, with a weak D call TRBD1 (6 bases). Germline V gene lookup returns CDR1 SGHNT and CDR2 YENEEA. Trimming pared 0 bases from V and 7 bases from J, leaving 12 bases between. This CDR3 has 14 amino acids. The CDR3 region has the DNA TGTGCCAGCAGCTTAGACCAGGGGTTGGTGACCCAGTACTTC. It translates to CASSLDQGLVTQYF.

This chain links TRBV10-3 with TRBJ2-3; D not certain. The CDR3 has 14 residues. The germline CDR1 and CDR2 sequences are ENHRY and SYGVKD. Between the trimmed V and J ends, which lost 6 bases and 0 bases, there was a span of 10 bases. CDR3: CAISSSLSTDTQYF. The CDR3 DNA follows: TGTGCCATCAGCAGTTCCCTTAGCACAGATACGCAGTATTTT.

This rearrangement joins TRBV7-3 to TRBJ2-1; 7 bases map to TRBD2. The CDR3 runs to 15 residues. The trim removed 5 bases at V and 7 bases at J, leaving 11 bases unmatched. The germline V gene encodes CDR1 SGHTA and CDR2 FQGTGA. The CDR3 DNA sequence: TGTGCCAGCAGCCCAAACCCGCTAGCGGCTAATGAGCAGTTCTTC. Protein sequence: CASSPNPLAANEQFF.

The chain employs TRBV2 and TRBJ1-1; 11 bases are a match to TRBD1. V dropped 6 bases and J dropped 1; count of bases not matched to a gene: 4. CDR3 length: 15 residues. Germline V gives CDR1 SNHLY, CDR2 FYNNEI. This CDR3 is CASSVDRGQNTEAFF. The CDR3 nucleotides read TGTGCCAGCAGCGTGGACAGGGGGCAGAACACTGAAGCTTTCTTT.

On this clone: This same CDR3 is encoded by further DNA sequences in the sample. J is TRBJ2-3 and V is TRBV5-1; 9 nucleotides line up with TRBD2. V trimming: 4 bases; J trimming: 3 bases; junction bases outside the gene matches: 3. Germline CDR1 reads SGHRS; CDR2 reads YFSETQ. The CDR3 is made up of 14 amino acids. CDR3 loop: CASSLAGGTDTQYF. CDR3 in DNA: TGCGCCAGCAGCCTGGCGGGGGGGACAGATACGCAGTATTTT.

CDR3 nucleotides: TGTGCCAGCAGTGTCCAAGCGGGAGTCTACAATGAGCAGTTCTTC. Its protein product is CASSVQAGVYNEQFF. V is TRBV6-4 and J is TRBJ2-1; 8 bases map to TRBD2. The CDR3 is made up of 15 amino acids. The junction had 5 bases not matched to a gene; V was cut back by 4 bases and J by 3 bases. Looked up from germline, CDR1 is MRHNA and CDR2 is SNTAGT.

In this sample, this clone turned up a few times. The V and J genes are TRBV5-1 and TRBJ1-5, with 7 bases identical to TRBD1. The CDR3 length is 14 residues. Trimming cost V 3 bases and J 4 bases; bases outside gene matches: 4. In germline, CDR1 is SGHRS, CDR2 YFSETQ. The chain's CDR3 is CASSSGQPNQPQHF. The CDR3 coding sequence is TGCGCCAGCAGCTCGGGACAGCCAAATCAGCCCCAGCATTTT.

The chain carries TRBV11-2 and TRBJ2-1, with D perhaps matching TRBD2 (6 bases). The CDR3 has 14 residues. The V and J ends lost 5 bases and 1 base respectively, with 9 bases between them. Germline-derived CDR1 and CDR2 are SGHAT and FQNNGV. In DNA, the CDR3 is TGTGCCAGCAGCCCCAGCGGGTCCTACAATGAGCAGTTCTTC. It specifies CASSPSGSYNEQFF.

The J gene is TRBJ2-2, the V gene TRBV19; 7 nucleotides agree with TRBD2. The V and J ends lost 10 bases and 5 bases, in that order; junction bases with no gene match: 13. Germline loops: CDR1 LNHDA, CDR2 SQIVND (reference sequence). There are 15 residues in the CDR3. The CDR3 is CAIGDLAGTTGELFF. Written as DNA, the CDR3 is TGTGCCATCGGTGACTTAGCGGGCACTACCGGGGAGCTGTTTTTT.

J is TRBJ2-5 and V is TRBV27; TRBD1 might be the D (5 bases). V shed 5 bases and J shed 2 bases, with 12 bases lying between them. Germline V gene data show CDR1 as MNHEY and CDR2 as SMNVEV (reference sequence). This CDR3 is built from 14 residues. DNA of the CDR3: TGTGCCAGCAGTCCCCATGACAGTCAAGAGACCCAGTACTTC. Residues: CASSPHDSQETQYF.

The chain employs TRBV5-1 and TRBJ1-5; TRBD1 matches 9 bases. Germline lookup yields CDR1 SGHRS and CDR2 YFSETQ. The CDR3 has 16 amino acids. J lost 3 bases, V lost 0 bases, and 4 bases had no gene match. This CDR3 reads CASSLDGTGNNQPQHF. DNA of the CDR3: TGCGCCAGCAGCTTGGACGGGACAGGGAACAATCAGCCCCAGCATTTT.

The CDR3 here is CAISDSPEGGNTIYF. CDR3 DNA sequence: TGTGCCATCAGTGATAGTCCAGAGGGCGGAAACACCATATATTTT. The chain has TRBV10-3 and TRBJ1-3; D is unresolved. The CDR3 is 15 amino acids. Germline loops: CDR1 ENHRY, CDR2 SYGVKD. Trimming pared 3 bases from V and 4 bases from J, leaving 13 bases between.

The chain has TRBV19 and TRBJ1-2; 7 bases map to TRBD1. Trimming took 3 bases from V and 4 from J; bases not matched to a gene: 11. Germline CDR1 reads LNHDA; CDR2 reads SQIVND (reference sequence). The length of the CDR3 is 16 residues. In DNA, the CDR3 is TGTGCCAGTAGTATCTCCCCAGGGGGATTAAGCTATGGCTACACCTTC. Translation gives CASSISPGGLSYGYTF.

The rearrangement joins TRBV15 to TRBJ1-2, with TRBD1 matching over 9 bases. The CDR3 consists of 16 residues. The J segment lost 2 bases and the V segment lost 3 bases, leaving 7 bases of the junction unmatched. Germline V CDR1 and CDR2: LNHNV, YYDKDF (reference sequence). The DNA for the CDR3 is TGTGCCACCAGCAGTCTCCCGGGACAGGGAAACTATGGCTACACCTTC. It yields the protein CATSSLPGQGNYGYTF.

The gene calls are TRBV5-1 and TRBJ1-4; D perhaps matches TRBD1 (6 bases). CDR3 length: 13 amino acids. Trimming cost V 4 bases and J 4 bases, with 8 bases left between them. CDR1 and CDR2 (germline): SGHRS, YFSETQ. The CDR3 DNA sequence: TGCGCCAGCAGCCTGGACAGTAATGAAAAACTGTTTTTT. It codes for CASSLDSNEKLFF.

CDR3 DNA sequence: TGTGCCAGTAGTACCCCCTCACAGGGACGAGGCGGGGAGCTGTTTTTT. Its protein product is CASSTPSQGRGGELFF. The chain joins TRBV19 to TRBJ2-2; the D gene is possibly TRBD1 (6 bases). Germline lookup yields CDR1 LNHDA and CDR2 SQIVND (reference sequence). The CDR3 covers 16 residues. Trimming cost V 4 bases and J 7 bases, with 19 bases left between them. The whole variable domain, filled in from reference TRBV19 and TRBJ2-2, reads DGGITQSPKYLFRKEGQNVTLSCEQNLNHDAMYWYRQDPGQGLRLIYYSQIVNDFQKGDIAEGYSVSREKKESFPLTVTSAQKNPTAFYLCASSTPSQGRGGELFFGEGSRLTVL.

The chain combines TRBV19 with TRBJ1-4, with D perhaps TRBD1 (6 bases). CDR1 is LNHDA, CDR2 SQIVND, per germline (reference sequence). The CDR3 spans 15 residues. V was clipped by 3 bases and J by 4 bases, with 12 bases between them. The CDR3 region has the DNA TGTGCCAGTAGTATCGCGACAGGACTTAATGAAAAACTGTTTTTT. Translating gives CASSIATGLNEKLFF.

This sequence joins TRBV7-2 and TRBJ2-7; 7 nucleotides match TRBD2. V was pared by 5 bases and J by 1 base, with 8 bases of the junction left unmatched. Germline CDR1 reads SGHTA; CDR2 reads FQGNSA. This CDR3 has 15 residues. The CDR3 DNA reads TGTGCCAGCAGCCCACTATGGGAGGGGTCCTACGAGCAGTACTTC. Amino acids: CASSPLWEGSYEQYF.

This sequence joins TRBV7-2 and TRBJ1-1; D unclear. Germline V lookup: CDR1 SGHTA, CDR2 FQGNSA. Trimming cost V 4 bases and J 7 bases, with 13 bases left between them. The CDR3 length is 13 residues. The CDR3 region is CASSSQYTSEAFF. The DNA for the CDR3 is TGTGCCAGCAGCTCGCAGTACACTAGTGAAGCTTTCTTT.

This clone was counted once. V and J are TRBV10-3 and TRBJ1-5; 11 bases agree with TRBD1. The V segment lost 4 bases and the J segment 5 bases; nucleotides outside the gene matches: 4. From germline, CDR1 is ENHRY and CDR2 SYGVKD. The CDR3 sequence is 15 residues long. This CDR3 is CAISGGTGGHQPQHF. The CDR3 DNA follows: TGTGCCATCAGTGGCGGGACAGGGGGACATCAGCCCCAGCATTTT.

This clone was observed a single time. The rearrangement uses TRBV19 and TRBJ2-1; D uncertain. V lost 6 bases to trimming and J lost 7 bases, with 13 bases between them. Germline CDR1 reads LNHDA; CDR2 reads SQIVND (reference sequence). This CDR3 region has 13 residues. The CDR3 sequence: CASRTSSRNEQFF. CDR3 nucleotides: TGTGCCAGTAGGACTTCTTCCCGGAATGAGCAGTTCTTC.

The rearrangement joins TRBV19 to TRBJ2-5; a possible D gene is TRBD2 (5 bases). Germline-derived CDR1 and CDR2 are LNHDA and SQIVND (reference sequence). V was shortened by 6 bases and J by 5 bases, with 13 bases between the two germline ends. There are 13 residues in the CDR3. CDR3 sequence reads: CASRAGNGETQYF. CDR3 sequence (DNA): TGTGCCAGTAGGGCGGGTAACGGCGAGACCCAGTACTTC.